Here is one T cell receptor beta chain with its context. Other DNA sequences in this specimen translate into the identical CDR3. The sample comes from a study of CD8+ T cells in alopecia areata. Reverse transcribed after extraction, RNA yielded cDNA as the sequencing template. This table comes from immunoSEQ multiplex PCR, and its TCRdb copy is limited to in-frame clones, with some not included. There are about 82,000 clones in the sample; 51% occur only once, and roughly 5.6% lies in the top ten. The V and J ends lost 1 base and 3 bases respectively, with 7 bases between them. The CDR3 is 13 amino acids. Germline CDR1 reads MGHRA; CDR2 reads YSYEKL.

The source of this sequence is a human donor with alopecia areata. What was sequenced was NKG2D-high CD8+ T cells sorted from blood. The chain joins TRBV4-1 to TRBJ2-7; D is ambiguous. CDR3 DNA: TGCGCCAGCAGCCAAGTCGGCAGCTACGAGCAGTACTTC. Translated, it gives CASSQVGSYEQYF.